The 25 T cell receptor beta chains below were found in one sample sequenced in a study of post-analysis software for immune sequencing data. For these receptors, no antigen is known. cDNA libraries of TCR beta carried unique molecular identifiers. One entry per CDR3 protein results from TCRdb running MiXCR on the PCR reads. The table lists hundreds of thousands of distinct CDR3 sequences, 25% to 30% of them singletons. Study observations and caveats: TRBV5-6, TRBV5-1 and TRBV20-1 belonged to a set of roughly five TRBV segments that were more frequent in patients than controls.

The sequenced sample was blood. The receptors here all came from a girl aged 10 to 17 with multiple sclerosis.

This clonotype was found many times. CDR3 residues: CASSSSGDTQYF. CDR3 nucleotides: TGTGCCAGCAGCTCAAGCGGAGATACGCAGTATTTT. This chain links TRBV12-3 or TRBV12-4 with TRBJ2-3, with a tentative D call TRBD2 (5 bases). Trimming stripped 6 bases from V and 5 bases from J, with 9 bases between. The CDR3 covers 12 residues.

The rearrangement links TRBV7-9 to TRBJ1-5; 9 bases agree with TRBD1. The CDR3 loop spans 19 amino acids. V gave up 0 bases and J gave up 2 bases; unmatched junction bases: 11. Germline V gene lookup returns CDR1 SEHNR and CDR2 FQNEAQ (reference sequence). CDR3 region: CASSLALGTGLGGNQPQHF. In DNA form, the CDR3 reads TGTGCCAGCAGCTTAGCCCTGGGGACAGGGTTGGGGGGCAATCAGCCCCAGCATTTT.

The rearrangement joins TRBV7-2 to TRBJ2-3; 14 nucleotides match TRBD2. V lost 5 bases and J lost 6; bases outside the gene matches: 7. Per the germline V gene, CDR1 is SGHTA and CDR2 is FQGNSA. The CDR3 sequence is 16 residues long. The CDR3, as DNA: TGTGCCAGCAGCGTCCGACTAGCGGGGGGGTCGGATACGCAGTATTTT. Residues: CASSVRLAGGSDTQYF.

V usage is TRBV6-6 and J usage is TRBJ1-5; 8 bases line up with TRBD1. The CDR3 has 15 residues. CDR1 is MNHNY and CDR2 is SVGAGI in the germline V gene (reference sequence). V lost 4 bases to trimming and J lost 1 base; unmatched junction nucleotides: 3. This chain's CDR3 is CASSSNRGSNQPQHF. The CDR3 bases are TGTGCCAGCAGTTCGAACAGGGGGAGCAATCAGCCCCAGCATTTT.

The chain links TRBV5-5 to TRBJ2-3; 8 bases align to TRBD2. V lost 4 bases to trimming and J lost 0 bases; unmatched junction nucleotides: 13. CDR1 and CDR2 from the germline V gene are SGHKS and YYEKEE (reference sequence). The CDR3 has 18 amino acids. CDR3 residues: CASSRLAGVPSSTDTQYF. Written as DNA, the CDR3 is TGTGCCAGCAGCCGTCTAGCGGGCGTTCCTTCTAGCACAGATACGCAGTATTTT.

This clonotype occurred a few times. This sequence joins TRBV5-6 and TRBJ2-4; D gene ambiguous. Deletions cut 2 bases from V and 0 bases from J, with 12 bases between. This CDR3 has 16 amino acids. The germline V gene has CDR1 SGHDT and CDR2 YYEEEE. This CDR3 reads CASSFGPILAKNIQYF. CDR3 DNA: TGTGCCAGCAGCTTTGGCCCGATACTAGCCAAAAACATTCAGTACTTC.

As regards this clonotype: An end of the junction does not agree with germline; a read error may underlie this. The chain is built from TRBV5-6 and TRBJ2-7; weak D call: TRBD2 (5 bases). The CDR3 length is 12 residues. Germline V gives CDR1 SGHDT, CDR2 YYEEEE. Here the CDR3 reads CAGSLGGYEQYF. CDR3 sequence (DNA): TGTGCCGGCAGCTTGGGCGGGTACGAGCAGTACTTC.

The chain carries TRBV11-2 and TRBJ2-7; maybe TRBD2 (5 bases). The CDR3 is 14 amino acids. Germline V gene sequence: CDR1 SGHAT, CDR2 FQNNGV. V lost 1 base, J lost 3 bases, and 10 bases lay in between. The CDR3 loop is CASSLVLDNYEQYF. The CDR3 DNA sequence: TGTGCCAGCAGCTTAGTACTAGATAACTACGAGCAGTACTTC.

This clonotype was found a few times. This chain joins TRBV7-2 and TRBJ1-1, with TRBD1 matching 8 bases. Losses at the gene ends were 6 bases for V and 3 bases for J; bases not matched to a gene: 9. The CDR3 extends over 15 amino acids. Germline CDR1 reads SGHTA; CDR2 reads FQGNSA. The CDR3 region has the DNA TGTGCCAGCAGTCGTTCGGGACAGGCTTACACTGAAGCTTTCTTT. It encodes CASSRSGQAYTEAFF.

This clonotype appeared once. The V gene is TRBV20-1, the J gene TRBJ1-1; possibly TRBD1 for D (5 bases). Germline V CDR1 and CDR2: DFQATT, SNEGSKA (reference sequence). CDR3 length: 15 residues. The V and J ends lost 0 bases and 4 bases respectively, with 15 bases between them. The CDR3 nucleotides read TGCAGTGCTAGAGACCCCCCCAGGGTGGGCACTGAAGCTTTCTTT. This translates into CSARDPPRVGTEAFF.

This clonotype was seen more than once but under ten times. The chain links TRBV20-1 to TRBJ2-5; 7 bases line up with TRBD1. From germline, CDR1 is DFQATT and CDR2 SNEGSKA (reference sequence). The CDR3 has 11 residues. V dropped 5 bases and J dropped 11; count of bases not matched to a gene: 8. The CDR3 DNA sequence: TGCAGTGCTCCACAGGGGAATGAGCAGTACTTC. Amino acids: CSAPQGNEQYF.

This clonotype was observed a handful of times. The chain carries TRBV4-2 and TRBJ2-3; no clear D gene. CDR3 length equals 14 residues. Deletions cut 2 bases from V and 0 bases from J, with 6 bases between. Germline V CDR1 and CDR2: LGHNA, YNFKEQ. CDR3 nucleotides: TGTGCCAGCAGCCAACACATTAGCACAGATACGCAGTATTTT. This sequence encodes CASSQHISTDTQYF.

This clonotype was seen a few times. The DNA for the CDR3 is TGTGCCAGCAGCCCGTCGGTCCTGCCCCGTTATGGCTACACCTTC. Residues: CASSPSVLPRYGYTF. V and J are TRBV5-6 and TRBJ1-2; D remains unclear. The CDR3 contains 15 residues. CDR1 SGHDT and CDR2 YYEEEE come from the germline V gene. V shed 4 bases and J shed 5 bases, with 18 bases lying between them.

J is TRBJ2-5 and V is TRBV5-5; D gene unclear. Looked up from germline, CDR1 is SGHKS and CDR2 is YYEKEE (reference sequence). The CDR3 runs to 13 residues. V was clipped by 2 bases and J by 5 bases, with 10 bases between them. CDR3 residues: CASSFERWETQYF. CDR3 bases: TGTGCCAGCAGCTTTGAACGGTGGGAGACCCAGTACTTC.

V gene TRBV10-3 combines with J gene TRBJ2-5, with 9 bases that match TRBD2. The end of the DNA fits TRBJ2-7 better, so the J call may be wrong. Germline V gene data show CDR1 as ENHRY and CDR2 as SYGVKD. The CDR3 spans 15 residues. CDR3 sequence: CAISHKRTSVSEQYF. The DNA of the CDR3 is TGTGCCATCAGCCATAAGCGGACTAGCGTTTCCGAGCAGTACTTC.

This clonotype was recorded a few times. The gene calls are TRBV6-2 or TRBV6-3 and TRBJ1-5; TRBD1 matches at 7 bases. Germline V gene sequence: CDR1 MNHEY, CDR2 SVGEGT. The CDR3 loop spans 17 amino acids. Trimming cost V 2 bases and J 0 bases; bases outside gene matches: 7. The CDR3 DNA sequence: TGTGCCAGCAGTTACCTAGGGACAGCTTATAGCAATCAGCCCCAGCATTTT. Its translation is CASSYLGTAYSNQPQHF.

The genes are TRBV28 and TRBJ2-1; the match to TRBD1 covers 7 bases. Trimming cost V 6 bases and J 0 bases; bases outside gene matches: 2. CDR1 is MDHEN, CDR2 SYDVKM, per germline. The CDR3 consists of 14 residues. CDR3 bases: TGTGCCAGCAGGGACAGGAGCTCCTACAATGAGCAGTTCTTC. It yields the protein CASRDRSSYNEQFF.

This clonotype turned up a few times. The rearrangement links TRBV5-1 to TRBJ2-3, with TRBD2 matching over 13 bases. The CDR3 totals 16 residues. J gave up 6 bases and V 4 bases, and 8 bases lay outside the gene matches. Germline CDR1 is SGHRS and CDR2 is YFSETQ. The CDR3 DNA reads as TGCGCCAGCAGCCTCCTACTAGCGGGGGGGCCCGATACGCAGTATTTT. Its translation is CASSLLLAGGPDTQYF. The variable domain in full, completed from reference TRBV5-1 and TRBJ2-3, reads KAGVTQTPRYLIKTRGQQVTLSCSPISGHRSVSWYQQTPGQGLQFLFEYFSETQRNKGNFPGRFSGRQFSNSRSEMNVSTLELGDSALYLCASSLLLAGGPDTQYFGPGTRLTVL.

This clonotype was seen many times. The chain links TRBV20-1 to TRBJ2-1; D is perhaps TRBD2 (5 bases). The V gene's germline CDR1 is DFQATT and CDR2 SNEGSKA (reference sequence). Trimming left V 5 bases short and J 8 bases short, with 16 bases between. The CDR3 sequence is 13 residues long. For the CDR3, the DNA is TGCAGTGCTGATATACTAGGGCCCCATGAGCAGTTCTTC. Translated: CSADILGPHEQFF.

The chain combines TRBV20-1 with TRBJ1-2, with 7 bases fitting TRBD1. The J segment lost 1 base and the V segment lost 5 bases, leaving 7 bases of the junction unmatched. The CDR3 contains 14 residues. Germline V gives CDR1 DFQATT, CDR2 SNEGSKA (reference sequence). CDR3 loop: CSAGGQGDNYGYTF. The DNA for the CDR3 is TGCAGTGCTGGGGGGCAGGGGGATAACTATGGCTACACCTTC.

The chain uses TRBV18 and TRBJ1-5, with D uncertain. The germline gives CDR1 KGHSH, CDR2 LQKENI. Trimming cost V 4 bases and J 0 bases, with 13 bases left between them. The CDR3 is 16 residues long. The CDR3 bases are TGTGCCAGCTCACGGGATCGGGGAAATAGCAATCAGCCCCAGCATTTT. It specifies CASSRDRGNSNQPQHF.

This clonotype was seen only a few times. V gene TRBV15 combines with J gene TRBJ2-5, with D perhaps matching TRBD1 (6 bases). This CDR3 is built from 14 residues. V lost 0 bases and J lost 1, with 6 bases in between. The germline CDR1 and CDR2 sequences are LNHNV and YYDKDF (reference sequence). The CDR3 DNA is TGTGCCACCAGCAGAGAACAGGGCCAAGAGACCCAGTACTTC. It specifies CATSREQGQETQYF.

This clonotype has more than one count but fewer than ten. The CDR3, as DNA: TGTGCCAGCAGCTTAGTGGGTAGCGGGGGCTCGGGTGAGCAGTTCTTC. This codes for CASSLVGSGGSGEQFF. This sequence joins TRBV7-9 and TRBJ2-1, with 9 bases matching TRBD2. Germline assignment: CDR1 SEHNR and CDR2 FQNEAQ (reference sequence). The V and J ends lost 1 base and 9 bases, in that order; junction bases with no gene match: 10. This CDR3 spans 16 amino acids.

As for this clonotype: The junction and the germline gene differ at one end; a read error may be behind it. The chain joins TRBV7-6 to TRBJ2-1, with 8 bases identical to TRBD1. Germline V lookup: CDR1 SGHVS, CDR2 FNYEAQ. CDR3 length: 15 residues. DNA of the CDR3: TGTGCCAGCAGCATAGCCGGGACAGGAGTTCATGAGCAGTTCTTC. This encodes CASSIAGTGVHEQFF.

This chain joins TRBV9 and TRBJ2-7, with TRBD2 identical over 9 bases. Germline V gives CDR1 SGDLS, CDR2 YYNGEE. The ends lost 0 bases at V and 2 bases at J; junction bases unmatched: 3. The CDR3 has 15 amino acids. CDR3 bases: TGTGCCAGCAGCGTAGATGGCGGGAGGGCCTACGAGCAGTACTTC. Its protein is CASSVDGGRAYEQYF.